The source of this TCR beta chain is a study of blood T cell repertoires in COVID-19 (dated by TCRdb to 2020 to 2021). As for the study more broadly: Collaborator samples came from the United States, Italy and Spain and covered acute and convalescent phases of COVID-19. The material from the prospective study consisted of cDNA or gDNA derived from T cells, B-cell-depleted T cells, or PBMCs. Deeply sampled blood TCRbeta repertoires from subjects exposed to, actively infected with, or recovered from COVID-19 were included in the dataset. The repertoires were released in a freely available public database intended as a resource for research on the immune response to SARS-CoV-2. Samples came from the ongoing ImmuneRACE study (first 160 participants) plus 1,254 subjects from 6 global collaborators. A de-identified subject ID, COVID-19 status, age in years and sex were almost always included in the sample metadata. Where available, HLA class I and class II types were obtained from metadata supplied by the sample provider rather than from assay-based typing. General findings and caveats noted by the study authors: How much clinical and demographic metadata was included differed by source and by participant, and the metadata was provided uncurated.

In the germline V gene, CDR1 corresponds to SGHTS and CDR2 to YDEGEE. The CDR3 starts with the cysteine, ends with the phenylalanine, and has 14 residues. Only the CDR3 region is kept as DNA, spanning 42 bases read in frame from base 1. V lost 5 bases and J lost 7 bases; the stretch between them is 13 bases long. TCRbeta CDR3 regions were amplified from genomic DNA by means of the immunoSEQ Assay, a bias-controlled multiplex PCR. The published analysis was carried out like this. The number of nucleated cells in each sample was estimated from the amplification of reference gene primers within the assay. To quantify the absolute abundance of each unique TCRbeta CDR3 rearrangement, sequence reads were collapsed and filtered. For each sample, productive Simpson clonality was calculated by taking the square root of Simpson's diversity index across productive rearrangements. Drawn from immuneACCESS, this table holds only the in-frame rearrangements with V and J called that TCRdb kept. Clones are partly lost; checked studies trace under half to an unresolved V gene and leave the rest unexplained. V, J and clone size were drawn from that table, and D and trimming were deduced from the DNA. The sample table holds about 460,000 clones, of which 80% to 90% were seen once. The ten largest clonotypes hold 6.5% to 8.5% of the sample.

Enrolling through a virtual design, the prospective study's participants ranged in age from about 18 to 89 years and lived across roughly 23 United States geographic areas. In the prospective study, cohorts were assigned on the basis of participant-reported clinical history obtained from a screening survey and a study questionnaire. Recovered participants in ImmuneRACE Cohort 3 were defined as having two consecutive negative NP/OP PCR tests, clearance from a healthcare professional, or resolution of symptoms. Mobile phlebotomists in the prospective study collected whole blood, serum and a nasopharyngeal or oropharyngeal swab from every participant. Additional blood draws and questionnaires over a 2-month period could optionally be provided by prospective study participants. Before DNA extraction, blood samples from the prospective study were shipped at room temperature or frozen. This clone was found once. The specificity of this receptor is unknown. Base quality data are lacking; no much larger clone is found one base away.

Recombination linked TRBV5-8 to TRBJ1-6; no D gene is confidently identified. The sample was PBMCs or T cells enriched from blood (not recorded which). The origin of this receptor is an older woman who had recovered from COVID-19. The CDR3 protein is CASRVLSPNSPLHF. The DNA is TGTGCCAGCAGAGTTTTGAGCCCCAATTCACCCCTCCACTTT.